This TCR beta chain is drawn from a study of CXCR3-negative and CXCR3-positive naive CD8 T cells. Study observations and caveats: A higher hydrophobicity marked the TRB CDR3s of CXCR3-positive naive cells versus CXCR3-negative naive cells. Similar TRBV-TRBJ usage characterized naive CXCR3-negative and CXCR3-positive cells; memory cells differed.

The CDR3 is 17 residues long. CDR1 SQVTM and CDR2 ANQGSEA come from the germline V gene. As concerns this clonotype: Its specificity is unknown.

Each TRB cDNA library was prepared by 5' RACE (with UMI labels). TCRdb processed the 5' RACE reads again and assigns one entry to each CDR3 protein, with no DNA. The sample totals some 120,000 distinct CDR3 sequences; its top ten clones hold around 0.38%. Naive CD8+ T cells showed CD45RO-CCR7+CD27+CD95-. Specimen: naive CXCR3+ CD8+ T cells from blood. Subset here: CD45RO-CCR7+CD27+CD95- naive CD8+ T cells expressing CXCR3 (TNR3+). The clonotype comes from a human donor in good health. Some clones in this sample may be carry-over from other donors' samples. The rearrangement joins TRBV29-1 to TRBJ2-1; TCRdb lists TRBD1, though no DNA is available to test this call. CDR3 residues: CSVEDPNRRVSYNEQFF.